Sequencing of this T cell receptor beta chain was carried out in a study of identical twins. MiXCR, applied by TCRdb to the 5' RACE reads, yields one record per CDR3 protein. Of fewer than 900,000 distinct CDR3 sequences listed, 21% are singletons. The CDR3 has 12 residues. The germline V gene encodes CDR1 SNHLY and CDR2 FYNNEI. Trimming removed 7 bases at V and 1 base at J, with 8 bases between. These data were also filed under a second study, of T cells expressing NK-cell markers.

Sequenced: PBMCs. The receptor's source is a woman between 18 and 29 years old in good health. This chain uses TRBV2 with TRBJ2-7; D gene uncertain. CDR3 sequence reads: CASTAHSYEQYF. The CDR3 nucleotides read TGTGCCAGCACGGCCCATTCCTACGAGCAGTACTTC.